The rows below give T cell receptor beta chains drawn from one sample of a study of identical twins. TCRdb fed the 5' RACE reads into MiXCR, producing one record per CDR3 protein. The sample lists a few hundred thousand distinct CDR3 sequences; roughly 8% were seen once. The data were also submitted as part of a second study, on yellow fever vaccine responses in identical twins.

The specimen sequenced was CD8+ T cells sorted from blood. These receptor sequences come from a young woman in good health. The CDR3 runs from the conserved cysteine through the conserved F or W. The order of the fields is V gene, CDR3 protein.

v_call: TRBV20-1
cdr3_aa: CSARVETSGRPNEQFF

v_call: TRBV29-1
cdr3_aa: CSVVGAGAEQFF

v_call: TRBV7-2
cdr3_aa: CASSKGGVAHEQYF

v_call: TRBV7-9
cdr3_aa: CASSLARGGGADTQYF

v_call: TRBV10-2
cdr3_aa: CASRGDGSYEQYF

v_call: TRBV29-1
cdr3_aa: CSVAGDAYEQYF

v_call: TRBV6-1
cdr3_aa: CASSLDRYQPQHF

v_call: TRBV7-9
cdr3_aa: CASSLVPDNEQFF

v_call: TRBV9
cdr3_aa: CASRTGGPAGANVLTF

v_call: TRBV7-8
cdr3_aa: CASSLVGTGTYEQYF

v_call: TRBV4-3
cdr3_aa: CASSQDREPHNEQFF

v_call: TRBV7-9
cdr3_aa: CASSTISTDTQYF

v_call: TRBV20-1
cdr3_aa: CSATDGRAHNEQFF

v_call: TRBV28
cdr3_aa: CASSSQIAPFTEQYF

v_call: TRBV21-1
cdr3_aa: CASFCRLAGSVGETQYF

v_call: TRBV12-3/TRBV12-4
cdr3_aa: CASSLGLAGWSSYNEQFF

v_call: TRBV14
cdr3_aa: CASSQFPAGLRLSYEQYF

v_call: TRBV24-1
cdr3_aa: CATSDLAGPGELFF

v_call: TRBV29-1
cdr3_aa: CSVKSGTLYEQYF

v_call: TRBV5-1
cdr3_aa: CASSNTGTYEQYF

v_call: TRBV6-5
cdr3_aa: CASSVSPYEQYF

v_call: TRBV3-1
cdr3_aa: CASSQGLAEYEQYF

v_call: TRBV4-3
cdr3_aa: CASSQDLRGAGEKLFF

v_call: TRBV5-1
cdr3_aa: CASSQIGPSSYEQYF

v_call: TRBV29-1
cdr3_aa: CSVEEGIGTSGETDTQYF

v_call: TRBV6-2/TRBV6-3
cdr3_aa: CASSKGQALAYEQYF

v_call: TRBV3-1
cdr3_aa: CASSQVKLKYEQYF

v_call: TRBV27
cdr3_aa: CASTTGTVSYNEQFF

v_call: TRBV7-3
cdr3_aa: CASSSKASGDQRHFYNEQFF

v_call: TRBV27
cdr3_aa: CASSYYTQGNEQFF

v_call: TRBV3-1
cdr3_aa: CASTRPGGTGETQYF

v_call: TRBV3-1
cdr3_aa: CASSLRQGADYEQYF

v_call: TRBV29-1
cdr3_aa: CSVGPGDYEQYF

v_call: TRBV29-1
cdr3_aa: CSGVSETQYF

v_call: TRBV9
cdr3_aa: CASSVAGSYQETQYF

v_call: TRBV6-2/TRBV6-3
cdr3_aa: CASSYQRYASRAQPQHF

v_call: TRBV27
cdr3_aa: CASSSHGTTSSTDTQYF

v_call: TRBV6-2/TRBV6-3
cdr3_aa: CASSSDREDTQYF

v_call: TRBV4-3
cdr3_aa: CASSQERMGGPYEQYF

v_call: TRBV15
cdr3_aa: CATSSDSYTDTQYF

v_call: TRBV28
cdr3_aa: CASRLDLSDTQYF

v_call: TRBV20-1
cdr3_aa: CSARGVSTYEQYF

v_call: TRBV29-1
cdr3_aa: CSVVGGQGLEQYF

v_call: TRBV27
cdr3_aa: CASSSYSSPRQKETQYF

v_call: TRBV28
cdr3_aa: CASSQQLSYEQYF

v_call: TRBV20-1
cdr3_aa: CSAKYPVEELFF

v_call: TRBV7-9
cdr3_aa: CASSSISWSDTGELFF

v_call: TRBV29-1
cdr3_aa: CSAMEGSYEQYF

v_call: TRBV3-1
cdr3_aa: CASSPQGSATQYF

v_call: TRBV5-1
cdr3_aa: CASSLEWSGYNEQFF

v_call: TRBV28
cdr3_aa: CASSLRVGGFYEQYF

v_call: TRBV10-3
cdr3_aa: CAISESVADPYEQYF

v_call: TRBV4-2
cdr3_aa: CASSLSGSITGELFF

v_call: TRBV29-1
cdr3_aa: CSVEGLEETQYF

v_call: TRBV5-1
cdr3_aa: CASRTLEGRDEQYF

v_call: TRBV18
cdr3_aa: CASSPGGERGQPQHF